Described below is a single T cell receptor (beta chain) sequence and its context. Its antigen is currently unknown. The junction had 8 bases not matched to a gene; V was cut back by 4 bases and J by 7 bases. The CDR3 runs to 15 residues. CDR1 and CDR2 from the germline V gene are SEHNR and FQNEAQ (reference sequence). The data originate from a study of cytomegalovirus exposure and HLA in healthy donors. Primers for the PCR totalled 60 Vbeta and 13 Jbeta. Repertoires were generated with immunoSEQ multiplex PCR, while TCRdb's copy carries only in-frame clones and drops some. The top ten clones hold about 2.4% of a sample with over 150,000 clones, around 79% of them seen once. Findings and caveats of the study: The authors later linked a missense DCLRE1C variant to TCR beta V- and J-gene trimming. Later analysis suggested most CMV-associated TCR beta chains were HLA-restricted.

Source material: PBMCs. The chain carries TRBV7-9 and TRBJ1-4; TRBD1 aligns across 8 bases. The sequence was collected from a woman aged 40 to 50 in good health and CMV-seropositive. The CDR3 sequence: CASSSGQGIVEKLFF. For the CDR3, the DNA is TGTGCCAGCAGCTCCGGACAGGGTATCGTTGAAAAACTGTTTTTT. The full variable domain, with the rest looked up from reference TRBV7-9 and TRBJ1-4, is DTGVSQNPRHKITKRGQNVTFRCDPISEHNRLYWYRQTLGQGPEFLTYFQNEAQLEKSRLLSDRFSAERPKGSFSTLEIQRTEQGDSAMYLCASSSGQGIVEKLFFGSGTQLSVL.